This entry is about one TCR beta chain. This entry comes from a study of blood T cell repertoires in COVID-19. The wider study: Spain, Italy and the United States supplied samples that represented acute and convalescent COVID-19. Nucleic acid was either cDNA or gDNA, and it came from T cells, B-cell-depleted T cells, or PBMCs.

Germline lookup yields CDR1 SGDLS and CDR2 YYNGEE. CDR3 size: 16 residues. V was clipped by 0 bases and J by 1 base, with 13 bases between them. Authors' methods: Reference gene primer amplification in the assay estimated nucleated cell counts. Generated by immunoSEQ multiplex PCR, the TCRdb table keeps only in-frame clones and is missing some. For V, J and clone size, that table is used; D and trimming come from the DNA. The sample includes 150,000 to 200,000 clones, approximately 86% of them seen just once. The chain has TRBV9 and TRBJ1-2, with TRBD1 as a possible D gene (5 bases). Source material: peripheral blood. This clonotype was sampled from a woman between 55 and 75 years old who had recovered from COVID-19. CDR3 protein: CASSVDDSAFNYGYTF. CDR3 coding DNA: TGTGCCAGCAGCGTAGATGACAGTGCCTTTAACTATGGCTACACCTTC.